These 20 T cell receptor beta chains originate from one sample sequenced in a study of T cell responses to AZD1222 COVID-19 vaccine. The protocol was immunoSEQ multiplex PCR, while the TCRdb copy is restricted to in-frame clones and leaves out a portion. The table includes 130,000 to 150,000 clones, 82% detected once. The specimen comprised peripheral blood, sampled on day 0 of MenACWY control vaccination. The receptors shown here come from an adult in good health.

The chain recombines TRBV11-2 with TRBJ2-2; 7 bases align to TRBD2. The CDR3 is made up of 15 amino acids. Germline V gene sequence: CDR1 SGHAT, CDR2 FQNNGV. Unmatched junction bases numbered 9, after V lost 5 bases and J lost 6 bases. DNA for the CDR3: TGTGCCAGCAGCGCCCGACTAGCACAGCCCGGGGAGCTGTTTTTT. This codes for CASSARLAQPGELFF.

The rearrangement uses TRBV12-3 or TRBV12-4 and TRBJ1-1, with D perhaps TRBD1 (5 bases). V was pared by 5 bases and J by 5 bases, with 12 bases between. The CDR3 consists of 13 residues. CDR3 in amino acids: CASSPGWSTEAFF. DNA of the CDR3: TGTGCCAGCAGTCCAGGGTGGAGTACTGAAGCTTTCTTT.

This CDR3 reads CASSLSRDQYNEQFF. CDR3 nucleotide sequence: TGTGCCAGCAGCTTAAGTCGGGACCAATACAATGAGCAGTTCTTC. This rearrangement joins TRBV7-9 to TRBJ2-1; perhaps D is TRBD1 or TRBD2 (5 bases each). The V end was cut by 2 bases, the J end by 4 bases, with 12 bases between. The CDR3 consists of 15 residues. From germline, CDR1 is SEHNR and CDR2 FQNEAQ (reference sequence). Looking up the rest from reference TRBV7-9 and TRBJ2-1 gives the full variable domain: DTGVSQNPRHKITKRGQNVTFRCDPISEHNRLYWYRQTLGQGPEFLTYFQNEAQLEKSRLLSDRFSAERPKGSFSTLEIQRTEQGDSAMYLCASSLSRDQYNEQFFGPGTRLTVL.

This clone was recorded a few times. The chain combines TRBV6-6 with TRBJ2-1; 8 nucleotides line up with TRBD2. This CDR3 has 13 amino acids. CDR1 is MNHNY and CDR2 is SVGAGI in the germline V gene (reference sequence). V lost 11 bases and J lost 10; bases outside the gene matches: 13. CDR3 nucleotide sequence: TGTGCCGGGAGCGGGGGACCCTACGCGGAGCAGTTCTTC. Translated, it gives CAGSGGPYAEQFF.

V is TRBV5-1 and J is TRBJ1-1; 9 nucleotides line up with TRBD1. The CDR3 contains 12 residues. The J segment lost 13 bases and the V segment lost 2 bases, leaving 6 bases of the junction unmatched. The germline gives CDR1 SGHRS, CDR2 YFSETQ. The CDR3 sequence is CASSFGTGMVFF. CDR3 nucleotides: TGCGCCAGCAGCTTCGGGACAGGGATGGTTTTCTTT.

The chain has TRBV4-2 and TRBJ1-5; D gene unclear. V lost 0 bases and J 7 bases, leaving 16 bases between the germline ends. The CDR3 consists of 16 residues. Looked up from germline, CDR1 is LGHNA and CDR2 is YNFKEQ. The CDR3, as DNA: TGTGCCAGCAGCCAAGAACCCTTGGCTCGGGGACAGCCCCAGCATTTT. Its translation: CASSQEPLARGQPQHF.

This clone was counted only a few times. V and J are TRBV19 and TRBJ2-2; either TRBD1 or TRBD2 may fit D (5 bases each). CDR1 is LNHDA and CDR2 is SQIVND in the germline V gene (reference sequence). V gave up 5 bases and J gave up 5 bases, with 15 bases separating them. The CDR3 totals 15 residues. The CDR3 here is CASSSGPLGTGELFF. The CDR3 region has the DNA TGTGCCAGTAGTTCGGGACCCTTAGGGACCGGGGAGCTGTTTTTT.

The chain recombines TRBV6-5 with TRBJ1-3; unclear D gene. The germline V gene has CDR1 MNHEY and CDR2 SVGAGI. The CDR3 length is 16 residues. With 2 bases removed from V and 0 bases from J, the gap between germline ends came to 11 bases. The CDR3 protein is CASSYTFGVSGNTIYF. The CDR3 DNA reads TGTGCCAGCAGTTACACCTTTGGTGTCTCTGGAAACACCATATATTTT.

V and J are TRBV19 and TRBJ1-2; no clear D gene. Germline loops: CDR1 LNHDA, CDR2 SQIVND (reference sequence). V lost 3 bases, J lost 0 bases, and 8 bases lay in between. The CDR3 totals 14 residues. CDR3 DNA sequence: TGTGCCAGTAGTATGCCGACAACTAACTATGGCTACACCTTC. It codes for CASSMPTTNYGYTF.

The chain employs TRBV7-9 and TRBJ2-5; D gene unclear. V lost 0 bases and J lost 7, with 6 bases in between. Per germline, CDR1 SEHNR and CDR2 FQNEAQ (reference sequence). This CDR3 contains 12 residues. CDR3 in DNA: TGTGCCAGCAGCTTAGCGAGCAGGACCCAGTACTTC. It yields the protein CASSLASRTQYF.

This clone was counted a few times. The chain joins TRBV7-9 to TRBJ1-1, with 9 bases identical to TRBD1. Germline CDR1 and CDR2: SEHNR and FQNEAQ (reference sequence). The CDR3 length is 15 residues. The junction had 4 bases not matched to a gene; V was cut back by 1 base and J by 4 bases. This chain's CDR3 is CASSLGDREVTEAFF. DNA for the CDR3: TGTGCCAGCAGCTTAGGGGACAGGGAGGTCACTGAAGCTTTCTTT.

The chain links TRBV18 to TRBJ1-5, with 9 bases identical to TRBD1. Germline CDR1 reads KGHSH; CDR2 reads LQKENI. The CDR3 is made up of 13 amino acids. V shed 5 bases and J 5 bases; nucleotides not matched to a gene: 1. CDR3 sequence (DNA): TGTGCCAGCTCAACAGGGGGCGATCAGCCCCAGCATTTT. It specifies CASSTGGDQPQHF.

V usage is TRBV7-9 and J usage is TRBJ2-5, with a weak D call TRBD1 (5 bases). This CDR3 region has 14 residues. V was trimmed by 4 bases and J by 5 bases, leaving 14 bases between them. The germline V gene encodes CDR1 SEHNR and CDR2 FQNEAQ (reference sequence). The CDR3 protein is CASSSAGIEETQYF. The CDR3 bases are TGTGCCAGCAGCTCGGCAGGGATAGAGGAGACCCAGTACTTC.

CDR3 protein: CASSLAEPGQGIYEQYF. In DNA, the CDR3 is TGCGCCAGCAGCCTTGCTGAACCGGGACAGGGCATCTACGAGCAGTACTTC. The V gene is TRBV4-1, the J gene TRBJ2-7; 9 bases agree with TRBD1. Germline V gene sequence: CDR1 MGHRA, CDR2 YSYEKL. V gave up 4 bases and J gave up 3 bases; unmatched junction bases: 13. The CDR3 is made up of 17 amino acids.

This clone appeared a few times. CDR3 sequence reads: CASSPGTGPHITPQHF. The CDR3 nucleotides are TGTGCCAGCAGTCCGGGGACAGGGCCTCATATCACGCCCCAGCATTTT. The chain carries TRBV27 and TRBJ1-5, with 9 bases fitting TRBD1. CDR1 is MNHEY, CDR2 SMNVEV, per germline (reference sequence). With V trimmed by 5 bases and J by 9 bases, 14 bases remained unmatched. The CDR3 contains 16 residues.

The chain has TRBV5-1 and TRBJ2-1; D gene unclear. Trimming stripped 0 bases from V and 9 bases from J, with 7 bases between. Germline V CDR1 and CDR2: SGHRS, YFSETQ. The CDR3 is 12 amino acids. The CDR3 coding sequence is TGCGCCAGCAGCTTGGCCACCCGTGAGCAGTTCTTC. Amino acid sequence: CASSLATREQFF.

The rearrangement joins TRBV7-8 to TRBJ2-1; D may be TRBD1 (6 bases). In germline, CDR1 is SGHVS, CDR2 FQNEAQ. CDR3 length equals 15 residues. V lost 7 bases, J lost 6 bases, and 19 bases lay in between. CDR3 sequence reads: CASNPLIGGGNEQFF. The CDR3 nucleotides read TGTGCCAGCAACCCTCTGATAGGGGGTGGCAATGAGCAGTTCTTC.

The V and J genes are TRBV7-8 and TRBJ2-5; 8 bases line up with TRBD1. The J segment lost 3 bases and the V segment lost 1 base, leaving 7 bases of the junction unmatched. The CDR3 has 16 residues. Germline CDR1 and CDR2: SGHVS and FQNEAQ. This CDR3 is CASSLGQTGVKETQYF. As DNA, the CDR3 is TGTGCCAGCAGCTTAGGGCAGACAGGGGTAAAAGAGACCCAGTACTTC.

The chain links TRBV19 to TRBJ1-5; possible D gene TRBD1, 5 bases. V gave up 8 bases and J gave up 5 bases, with 16 bases separating them. The V gene's germline CDR1 is LNHDA and CDR2 SQIVND (reference sequence). The CDR3 loop spans 14 amino acids. CDR3 sequence: CASRRRTPDQPQHF. CDR3 sequence (DNA): TGTGCCAGTCGAAGAAGGACACCAGATCAGCCCCAGCATTTT. Drawing the rest from reference TRBV19 and TRBJ1-5, the complete variable domain is DGGITQSPKYLFRKEGQNVTLSCEQNLNHDAMYWYRQDPGQGLRLIYYSQIVNDFQKGDIAEGYSVSREKKESFPLTVTSAQKNPTAFYLCASRRRTPDQPQHFGDGTRLSIL.

This clone occurred once. V usage is TRBV4-1 and J usage is TRBJ2-1; 12 positions agree with TRBD2. The CDR3 contains 19 residues. Germline CDR1 is MGHRA and CDR2 is YSYEKL. Trimming took 8 bases from V and 14 from J; bases not matched to a gene: 28. CDR3 residues: CASALHVDLAGGTRRSEFF. CDR3 DNA: TGCGCCAGCGCTCTGCACGTCGACCTAGCGGGGGGGACTAGGCGATCGGAGTTCTTC.